This T cell receptor beta chain was documented in a study of blood T cell repertoires in COVID-19. At the level of the study: Donors in the United States, Italy and Spain gave samples during acute or convalescent COVID-19.

Original processing methods: Cell counts per sample came from amplifying reference gene primers. TCRdb keeps only in-frame clones here, not all; method: immunoSEQ multiplex PCR. V, J and clone size are taken as reported in that table, and D and trimming were inferred from the DNA itself. The table has approximately 140,000 clones, approximately 81% seen once. This CDR3 spans 16 amino acids. The V gene's germline CDR1 is SGHNT and CDR2 YYREEE (reference sequence). J lost 6 bases, V lost 4 bases, and 15 bases had no gene match. This clone has just a few counts. The origin of this receptor is a human donor in a cohort sampled during active COVID-19. The chain is built from TRBV5-4 and TRBJ2-7, with TRBD2 matching over 8 bases. Sequencing was performed on peripheral blood. In nucleotides, the CDR3 is TGTGCCAGCAGCGCCCCTGAGAGTAGCGGGGATCCCGAGCAGTACTTC. This sequence encodes CASSAPESSGDPEQYF.